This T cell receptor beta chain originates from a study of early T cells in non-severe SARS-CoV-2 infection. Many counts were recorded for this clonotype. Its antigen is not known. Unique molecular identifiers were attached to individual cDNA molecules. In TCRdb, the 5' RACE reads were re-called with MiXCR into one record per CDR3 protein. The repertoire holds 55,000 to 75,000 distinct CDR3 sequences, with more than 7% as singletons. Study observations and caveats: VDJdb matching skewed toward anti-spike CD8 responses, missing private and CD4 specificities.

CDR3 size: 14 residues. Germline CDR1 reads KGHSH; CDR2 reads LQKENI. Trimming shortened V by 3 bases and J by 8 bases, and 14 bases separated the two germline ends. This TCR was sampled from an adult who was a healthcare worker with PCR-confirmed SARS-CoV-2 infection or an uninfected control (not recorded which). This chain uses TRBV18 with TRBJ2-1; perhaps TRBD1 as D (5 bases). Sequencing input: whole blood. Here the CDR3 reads CASSPSRTLDEQFF. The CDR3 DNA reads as TGTGCCAGCTCACCCTCGAGGACATTAGATGAGCAGTTCTTC.